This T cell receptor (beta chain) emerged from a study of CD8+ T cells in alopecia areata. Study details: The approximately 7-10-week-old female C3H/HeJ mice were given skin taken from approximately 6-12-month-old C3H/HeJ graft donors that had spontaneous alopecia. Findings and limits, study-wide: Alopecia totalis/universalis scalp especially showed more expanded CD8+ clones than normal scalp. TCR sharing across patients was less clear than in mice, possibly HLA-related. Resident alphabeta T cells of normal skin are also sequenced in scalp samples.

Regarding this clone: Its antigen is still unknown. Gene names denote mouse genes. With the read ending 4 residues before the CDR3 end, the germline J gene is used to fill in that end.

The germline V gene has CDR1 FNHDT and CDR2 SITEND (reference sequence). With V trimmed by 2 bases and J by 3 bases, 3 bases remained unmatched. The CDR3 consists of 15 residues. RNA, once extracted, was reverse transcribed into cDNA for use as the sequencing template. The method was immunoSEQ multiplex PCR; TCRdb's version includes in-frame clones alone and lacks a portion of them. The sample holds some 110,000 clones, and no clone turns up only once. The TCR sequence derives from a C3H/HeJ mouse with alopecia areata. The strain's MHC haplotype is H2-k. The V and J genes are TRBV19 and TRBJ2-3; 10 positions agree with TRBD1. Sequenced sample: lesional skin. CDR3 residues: CASSMGTGAAETLYF. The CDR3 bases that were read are TGTGCCAGCAGTATGGGGACAGGGGCCGCAGAA.